The rows below give T cell receptor beta chains drawn from one sample of a study of chemoradiotherapy in HPV16-positive cancers. Produced via immunoSEQ multiplex PCR; TCRdb's table is partial and in-frame only. The repertoire holds roughly 70,000 clones, with 88% as singletons. Material: blood, obtained from a patient who underwent chemoradiotherapy. The receptors derive from a human donor with HPV-associated anogenital cancer. Both conserved end residues are part of each CDR3. A D gene is named only where the DNA matches it firmly. Some rows mark clone size as missing; the rest say once, few, many or name a class of expanded clone.

clone_size j_call v_call d_call cdr3_nt cdr3_aa
NA TRBJ1-2 TRBV5-1 TRBD1 TGCGCCAGCAGCTTAAGGACAGGGCCTAACTATGGCTACACCTTC CASSLRTGPNYGYTF
NA TRBJ1-1 TRBV7-8 NA TGTGCCAGCAGCTTGGAGGGGAACACTGAAGCTTTCTTT CASSLEGNTEAFF
NA TRBJ2-5 TRBV7-8 TRBD2 TGTGCCAGCAGCTTAACTAGCGGGGGAAACCAAGAGACCCAGTACTTC CASSLTSGGNQETQYF
NA TRBJ1-1 TRBV28 NA TGTGCCAGCAGTCCCCGCGGGAGAGGGGACCGGAACACTGAAGCTTTCTTT CASSPRGRGDRNTEAFF
NA TRBJ2-2 TRBV6-1 NA TGTGCCAGCATTTCCAGGCCATACACCGGGGAGCTGTTTTTT CASISRPYTGELFF
NA TRBJ2-5 TRBV2 NA TGTGCCAGCAGTCTAGCCCGGGACAAGAAAGAGACCCAGTACTTC CASSLARDKKETQYF
NA TRBJ2-7 TRBV5-1 NA TGCGCCAGCAGCTTGGCCGCGGCGGAGCCTTACGAGCAGTACTTC CASSLAAAEPYEQYF
NA TRBJ2-7 TRBV27 TRBD2 TGTGCCAGCAGCCGAAATTTAGCGGGAGGTTACGAGCAGTACTTC CASSRNLAGGYEQYF
NA TRBJ1-4 TRBV29-1 NA TGCAGCGTTGTCGGGCCGGGTCAGATTAATGAAAAACTGTTTTTT CSVVGPGQINEKLFF
once TRBJ1-1 TRBV27 NA TGTGCCAGCAGATTTAGGTCCGGCACTGAAGCTTTCTTT CASRFRSGTEAFF
NA TRBJ2-7 TRBV7-9 NA TGTGCCAGCAGGGCATACGACGAGCAGTACTTC CASRAYDEQYF
NA TRBJ1-2 TRBV2 TRBD1 TGTGCCAGCGCCAAGGAGGCAGGGGGCAATGGCTACACCTTC CASAKEAGGNGYTF
NA TRBJ1-2 TRBV5-1 NA TGCGCCAGCAGCGCTCAGACACTTTATGGCTACACCTTC CASSAQTLYGYTF
few TRBJ1-4 TRBV6-5 NA TGTGCCAGCAGCTCCCACAGTTCAACTAATGAAAAACTGTTTTTT CASSSHSSTNEKLFF
NA TRBJ2-7 TRBV27 NA TGTGCCAGCAGCATGACGGGAGCTAACGAGCAGTACTTC CASSMTGANEQYF
NA TRBJ2-3 TRBV7-2 NA TGTGCCAGCAGCCTAACAGCTAGTTTGACAGATACGCAGTATTTT CASSLTASLTDTQYF
NA TRBJ1-2 TRBV9 NA TGTGCCAGCAGCGACAGTTACAATCCCTACTATGGCTACACCTTC CASSDSYNPYYGYTF
NA TRBJ1-1 TRBV5-1 NA TGCGCCAGCAGCTACGATCTGAGCCAGGGGAACACTGAAGCTTTCTTT CASSYDLSQGNTEAFF
NA TRBJ2-6 TRBV19 NA TGTGCCAGTAGTATCTTTTATCTGGCGGGTGGCTCTGGGGCCAACGTCCTGACTTTC CASSIFYLAGGSGANVLTF
NA TRBJ2-1 TRBV5-4 NA TGTGCCAGCAGCTTGGACTCCGGGACGTCGTTGTTTGAGCAGTTCTTC CASSLDSGTSLFEQFF
NA TRBJ1-2 TRBV10-2 NA TGCGCCAGCAGTGAGCTCTCCGGTACATACTATGGCTACACCTTC CASSELSGTYYGYTF
NA TRBJ2-5 TRBV7-2 TRBD2 TGTGCCAGCAGCTTAGCTACTAGCGGGAGTTTAGAGACCCAGTACTTC CASSLATSGSLETQYF
NA TRBJ1-6 TRBV5-1 NA TGCGCCAGCAGATCTGGAGGACCGAGCTCCTATAATTCACCCCTCCACTTT CASRSGGPSSYNSPLHF
NA TRBJ1-5 TRBV7-2 NA TGTGCCAGCGGACCGTCCTCCGATCAGCCCCAGCATTTT CASGPSSDQPQHF
NA TRBJ1-4 TRBV15 NA TGTGCCACCAGCACCGGCTTGAGTGCAACTAATGAAAAACTGTTTTTT CATSTGLSATNEKLFF
NA TRBJ2-7 TRBV7-7 NA TGTGCTAGCAGCTTAGACGGGGCCTCGGGCGAGCAGTACTTC CASSLDGASGEQYF
NA TRBJ1-6 TRBV2 NA TGTGCCAGCAGTACCGATAACTCCTATAATTCACCCCTCCACTTT CASSTDNSYNSPLHF
NA TRBJ2-7 TRBV6-5 NA TGTGCCAGCAGTTACTCGGGGGCAGGGCGAGGGGAGCAGTACTTC CASSYSGAGRGEQYF
NA TRBJ1-2 TRBV2 NA TGTGCCAGCAGTCCTAACCCCGACATCCAGGGCTACACCTTC CASSPNPDIQGYTF
NA TRBJ1-2 TRBV27 NA TGTGCCAGCAGTCGGGCCTCGGGCTATGGCTACACCTTC CASSRASGYGYTF
NA TRBJ1-5 TRBV6-5 NA TGTGCCAGCAGTTACTCGATAGGAGTCAATCAGCCCCAGCATTTT CASSYSIGVNQPQHF
few TRBJ2-3 TRBV6-4 TRBD2 TGTGCCAGCAGTGCGGGGGGGGGCGCAGATACGCAGTATTTT CASSAGGGADTQYF
NA TRBJ2-1 TRBV29-1 NA TGCAGCGTTGATGGTCGGGCAGGCGATGAGCAGTTCTTC CSVDGRAGDEQFF
once TRBJ2-1 TRBV5-1 NA TGCGCCAGCAGCCCCGGGACATTTACCTACAATGAGCAGTTCTTC CASSPGTFTYNEQFF
NA TRBJ2-5 TRBV10-3 NA TGTGCCATCAGTGATGCCCCGGCTAGCCAAGAGACCCAGTACTTC CAISDAPASQETQYF
NA TRBJ2-7 TRBV7-2 NA TGTGCCAGCAGCTTAGGGGTCACCAACTCCTACGAGCAGTACTTC CASSLGVTNSYEQYF
few TRBJ2-1 TRBV5-6 NA TGTGCCAGCAGCTTCAGGGGTGGCTACAATGAGCAGTTCTTC CASSFRGGYNEQFF
NA TRBJ2-5 TRBV6-1 NA TGTGCCAGCAGTGAATGGCATGGGACCGAGACCCAGTACTTC CASSEWHGTETQYF
NA TRBJ2-3 TRBV6-6 NA TGTGCCAGCAGTTACTTGGAACCACCGGTGGATACGCAGTATTTT CASSYLEPPVDTQYF
NA TRBJ1-1 TRBV30 NA TGTGCCTGGAGTGTACATGACGGTGAAGCTTTCTTT CAWSVHDGEAFF
NA TRBJ1-2 TRBV4-1 TRBD1 TGCGCCAGCAGCCAAGAGGGAGGGGGCGATGGCTACACCTTC CASSQEGGGDGYTF
NA TRBJ1-5 TRBV19 NA TGTGCCAGTAGTATGCCCCCCAATCAGCCCCAGCATTTT CASSMPPNQPQHF
NA TRBJ2-5 TRBV11-1 NA TGTGCCAGCACCCCTCCGGGGACCAGCCAAGAGACCCAGTACTTC CASTPPGTSQETQYF
NA TRBJ1-2 TRBV19 TRBD1 TGTGCCACCCGACAGGGATTGATTGGCTACACCTTC CATRQGLIGYTF
NA TRBJ2-1 TRBV19 TRBD2 TGTGCCAGTAGTATCCCAAGCGTGCTAGCGGATACCTACAATGAGCAGTTCTTC CASSIPSVLADTYNEQFF
NA TRBJ2-3 TRBV7-9 TRBD2 TGTGCCAGCAGCTTAGGCTCTAGCGGGGGGACCACAGATACGCAGTATTTT CASSLGSSGGTTDTQYF
NA TRBJ1-2 TRBV4-2 NA TGTGCCAGCAGCCAAGAAGCTAGGGACGGAAACACCTTC CASSQEARDGNTF
NA TRBJ1-1 TRBV6-6 TRBD1 TGTGCCAGCACCATTACAGGGGGCCGGGGAGCTTTCTTT CASTITGGRGAFF